Below, 32 T cell receptor beta chains from the same sample are listed, as sequenced in a study of blood T cells in healthy people across ages. Next came a second PCR, run for about 7 to 11 cycles, which used a sample-barcoded 5' primer along with a J-beta primer mix. TCRdb re-called the 5' RACE reads with MiXCR, one entry per CDR3 protein. The profile shows some 1.5 million distinct CDR3 sequences, approximately 30% of them singletons. The sample taken for sequencing was blood. These TCRs come from a woman aged 30 to 39 in good health.

This clonotype was counted ten times or more. This may be a read error, as it is one base from a much larger clone. V gene TRBV10-3 combines with J gene TRBJ2-3; no clear D gene. The CDR3 covers 11 residues. The germline gives CDR1 ENHRY, CDR2 SYGVKD. The ends were cut back, 6 bases at V and 2 bases at J, with 3 bases in the middle. CDR3 in amino acids: CAISNTDTQYF. CDR3 DNA sequence: TGTGCCATCAGCAACACAGATACGCAGTATTTT.

In its sample, this clonotype was seen a few times. The genes are TRBV5-1 and TRBJ2-3; D not resolved. Germline CDR1 is SGHRS and CDR2 is YFSETQ. This CDR3 contains 15 residues. The ends were cut back, 5 bases at V and 0 bases at J, with 13 bases in the middle. CDR3 coding DNA: TGCGCCAGCAGTTCAGGAGAAACTAGCACAGATACGCAGTATTTT. Translated: CASSSGETSTDTQYF.

V usage is TRBV3-1 and J usage is TRBJ2-1; TRBD2 matches at 12 bases. This CDR3 has 17 residues. J was trimmed by 7 bases and V by 4 bases; bases with no gene match: 11. From germline, CDR1 is LGHDT and CDR2 YNNKEL (reference sequence). The CDR3 protein is CASSLWRLAGVGNEQFF. CDR3 DNA: TGTGCCAGCAGCCTATGGAGACTAGCGGGAGTAGGGAATGAGCAGTTCTTC.

The chain combines TRBV7-9 with TRBJ2-1, with no clear D. Germline-derived CDR1 and CDR2 are SEHNR and FQNEAQ (reference sequence). The CDR3 spans 15 residues. V lost 5 bases and J lost 1, with 12 bases in between. The chain's CDR3 is CASSAPRSSYNEQFF. DNA for the CDR3: TGTGCCAGCAGCGCCCCAAGAAGTTCCTACAATGAGCAGTTCTTC.

The rearrangement links TRBV20-1 to TRBJ1-1; D possibly corresponds to TRBD1 (6 bases). CDR1 and CDR2 (germline): DFQATT, SNEGSKA (reference sequence). The CDR3 extends over 15 amino acids. Deletions cut 0 bases from V and 1 base from J, with 12 bases between. The CDR3 nucleotides read TGCAGTGCTAGAGATCTGGGGGCGCAGAACACTGAAGCTTTCTTT. Its translation is CSARDLGAQNTEAFF.

This clonotype was detected a few times. Here the CDR3 DNA reads TGTGCCAGCAGCCATGAGGTCCGGGGCGAGCAGTTCTTC. The encoded protein is CASSHEVRGEQFF. This chain links TRBV3-1 with TRBJ2-1; the D gene could be TRBD1 or TRBD2 (5 bases each). CDR1 is LGHDT and CDR2 is YNNKEL in the germline V gene (reference sequence). The V end was cut by 3 bases, the J end by 10 bases, with 13 bases between. The CDR3 runs to 13 residues.

The rearrangement links TRBV7-3 to TRBJ2-3; TRBD2 aligns across 10 bases. V was pared by 4 bases and J by 2 bases, with 9 bases of the junction left unmatched. The CDR3 spans 17 residues. Germline V gene lookup returns CDR1 SGHTA and CDR2 FQGTGA. The CDR3 here is CASSSRAGGPNTDTQYF. The CDR3 DNA is TGTGCCAGCAGCTCGCGAGCGGGGGGGCCGAACACAGATACGCAGTATTTT. Using reference TRBV7-3 and TRBJ2-3 for the parts outside the CDR3, the full variable domain is GAGVSQTPSNKVTEKGKYVELRCDPISGHTALYWYRQSLGQGPEFLIYFQGTGAADDSGLPNDRFFAVRPEGSVSTLKIQRTERGDSAVYLCASSSRAGGPNTDTQYFGPGTRLTVL.

This clonotype was observed a handful of times. The CDR3 here is CASSSTPTDTQYF. CDR3 in DNA: TGCGCCAGCAGCTCCACTCCCACAGATACGCAGTATTTT. This chain links TRBV5-1 with TRBJ2-3; D is ambiguous. CDR3 length: 13 residues. Germline lookup yields CDR1 SGHRS and CDR2 YFSETQ. V was cut by 3 bases and J by 2 bases, with 7 bases left in between.

The gene calls are TRBV7-2 and TRBJ1-5; TRBD1 is a possible D gene (6 bases). The ends were cut back, 3 bases at V and 5 bases at J, with 14 bases in the middle. The CDR3 is 15 residues long. Germline CDR1 reads SGHTA; CDR2 reads FQGNSA. The CDR3 protein is CASSLVWGPDQPQHF. The CDR3 DNA follows: TGTGCCAGCAGCTTGGTATGGGGGCCGGATCAGCCCCAGCATTTT.

A note on this clonotype: A clone one base away is much larger, so this may be a read error. The chain recombines TRBV29-1 with TRBJ2-1; D unclear. The length of the CDR3 is 13 residues. CDR1 is SQVTM, CDR2 ANQGSEA, per germline. The V and J ends lost 8 bases and 13 bases respectively, with 24 bases between them. CDR3 sequence (DNA): TGCAGCCCGATCCTACTGAACCAAGAGACCCAGTTCTTC. It yields the protein CSPILLNQETQFF.

As concerns this clonotype: With a much larger clone just one base away, this may be a read error. The V gene is TRBV18, the J gene TRBJ2-5, with no clear D. There are 13 residues in the CDR3. Germline V gene data show CDR1 as KGHSH and CDR2 as LQKENI. Trimming pared 3 bases from V and 5 bases from J, leaving 10 bases between. DNA for the CDR3: TGTGCCAGCTCACCCCACGTCGGGGAGACCCAGTACTTC. It is translated as CASSPHVGETQYF. Full variable domain (missing parts from reference TRBV18 and TRBJ2-5): NAGVMQNPRHLVRRRGQEARLRCSPMKGHSHVYWYRQLPEEGLKFMVYLQKENIIDESGMPKERFSAEFPKEGPSILRIQQVVRGDSAAYFCASSPHVGETQYFGPGTRLLVL.

This clonotype has more than one count but fewer than ten. The V and J genes are TRBV10-3 and TRBJ2-1; TRBD2 agrees at 11 bases. The CDR3 length is 16 residues. CDR1 is ENHRY, CDR2 SYGVKD, per germline. J was trimmed by 7 bases and V by 2 bases; bases with no gene match: 7. CDR3 bases: TGTGCCATCAGTGAGGGGCCTAGCGGGGGGAAGAATGAGCAGTTCTTC. Translating it yields CAISEGPSGGKNEQFF.

This chain connects TRBV4-3 to TRBJ2-7; D remains ambiguous. Germline CDR1 reads LGHNA; CDR2 reads YSLEER. The V gene lost 1 base and the J gene lost 2 bases, with 12 bases spanning the gap. CDR3 length: 15 residues. CDR3 amino acids: CASSQANAGAYEQYF. In nucleotides, the CDR3 is TGCGCCAGCAGCCAAGCCAACGCAGGTGCCTACGAGCAGTACTTC.

The V gene is TRBV15, the J gene TRBJ2-6; D is unclear. Deletions cut 5 bases from V and 4 bases from J, with 6 bases between. Looked up from germline, CDR1 is LNHNV and CDR2 is YYDKDF (reference sequence). This CDR3 contains 13 residues. CDR3 nucleotides: TGTGCCACCAGCTCCATCGGGGCCAACGTCCTGACTTTC. This sequence encodes CATSSIGANVLTF.

Notes on this clonotype: A single base separates this from a much larger clone, so it may be a read error. J is TRBJ2-7 and V is TRBV29-1; D may be TRBD1 (6 bases). This CDR3 spans 13 amino acids. V shed 4 bases and J shed 2 bases, with 12 bases lying between them. The V gene's germline CDR1 is SQVTM and CDR2 ANQGSEA. The CDR3 DNA follows: TGCAGCGTTGCGACAGGAGCGACCTACGAGCAGTACTTC. This codes for CSVATGATYEQYF.

This clonotype was counted a few times. The V and J genes are TRBV7-7 and TRBJ2-4; D remains unclear. With 1 base removed from V and 13 bases from J, the gap between germline ends came to 14 bases. The CDR3 sequence is 13 residues long. CDR1 and CDR2 from the germline V gene are SSHAT and FNYEAQ (reference sequence). The DNA for the CDR3 is TGTGCCAGCAGCTTAGGGAATTTGGATGAGCAGTACTTC. Its translation: CASSLGNLDEQYF.

In this sample, this clonotype turned up many times. This chain links TRBV2 with TRBJ2-5; D possibly uses TRBD1 or TRBD2 (5 bases each). Germline V gene sequence: CDR1 SNHLY, CDR2 FYNNEI. V gave up 6 bases and J gave up 3 bases, with 14 bases separating them. The CDR3 has 14 residues. The CDR3 nucleotides read TGTGCCAGCAGGGACACCGGGACGGAAGAGACCCAGTACTTC. Its translation is CASRDTGTEETQYF.

In regard to this clonotype: A much larger clone differs from this one at a single base, so this may be a read error. The chain carries TRBV7-6 and TRBJ2-7, with 9 bases identical to TRBD1. The CDR3 extends over 14 amino acids. Germline V gene data show CDR1 as SGHVS and CDR2 as FNYEAQ. The DNA for the CDR3 is TGTACCAGCAGCTCAAAGACAGGGGGTTACGAGCAGTACTTC. Protein sequence: CTSSSKTGGYEQYF.

The chain links TRBV29-1 to TRBJ1-6; tentative D call: TRBD1 (6 bases). The CDR3 contains 13 residues. Germline V lookup: CDR1 SQVTM, CDR2 ANQGSEA. The V end was cut by 4 bases, the J end by 8 bases, with 12 bases between. The CDR3 DNA reads as TGCAGCGTTGCTTACAGGGAGGATTCACCCCTCCACTTT. Its translation: CSVAYREDSPLHF.

Written as DNA, the CDR3 is TGTGCCAGCAGAAGGGAACAGGGGGCGTACACTGAAGCTTTCTTT. Its protein product is CASRREQGAYTEAFF. This rearrangement joins TRBV2 to TRBJ1-1, with 9 bases that match TRBD1. The V segment lost 6 bases and the J segment 3 bases; nucleotides outside the gene matches: 8. This CDR3 is 15 amino acids long. Per germline, CDR1 SNHLY and CDR2 FYNNEI.

This clonotype has more than one count but fewer than ten. The rearrangement links TRBV29-1 to TRBJ2-4, with 7 nucleotides matching TRBD1. Germline V gene sequence: CDR1 SQVTM, CDR2 ANQGSEA. The J segment lost 13 bases and the V segment lost 3 bases, leaving 24 bases of the junction unmatched. This CDR3 region has 17 residues. CDR3 region: CSVEGRMRAGGYNEQYF. The DNA of the CDR3 is TGCAGCGTTGAGGGCCGCATGAGAGCAGGGGGATACAATGAGCAGTACTTC.

This clonotype was counted a few times. The gene calls are TRBV12-3 or TRBV12-4 and TRBJ2-1; D is uncertain. CDR3 length: 12 residues. The germline V and J ends were trimmed by 4 bases and 10 bases, with 11 bases remaining between them. CDR3: CASSSASREQFF. In DNA, the CDR3 is TGTGCCAGCAGTTCAGCGTCTCGCGAGCAGTTCTTC.

In its sample, this clonotype was seen many times. The chain employs TRBV5-1 and TRBJ1-5; TRBD1 agrees at 8 bases. Germline loops: CDR1 SGHRS, CDR2 YFSETQ. J gave up 2 bases and V 4 bases, and 5 bases lay outside the gene matches. CDR3 length equals 15 residues. CDR3 nucleotide sequence: TGCGCCAGCAGCCCGACAGGGGTTCGCAATCAGCCCCAGCATTTT. Its translation: CASSPTGVRNQPQHF.

This clonotype showed up just a few times. The chain links TRBV27 to TRBJ2-1, with a possible D match to TRBD2 (5 bases). The CDR3 is 13 residues long. The germline V gene encodes CDR1 MNHEY and CDR2 SMNVEV (reference sequence). Trimming took off 3 bases at V and 8 bases at J, with 11 bases between the two ends. CDR3 protein: CASSFSGDDEQFF. The CDR3, as DNA: TGTGCCAGCAGTTTTTCCGGGGATGATGAGCAGTTCTTC.

This chain uses TRBV7-9 with TRBJ2-5, with D possibly TRBD1 on 6 matching bases. The germline CDR1 and CDR2 sequences are SEHNR and FQNEAQ (reference sequence). This CDR3 is 13 amino acids long. Trimming took 11 bases from V and 6 from J, leaving 19 bases between them. The CDR3 DNA reads TGTGCCCTAGAATCAACAGGGCGGCAGACCCAGTACTTC. It specifies CALESTGRQTQYF.

The chain has TRBV3-1 and TRBJ2-4; 9 bases are shared with TRBD1. V was clipped by 2 bases and J by 1 base; unmatched bases: 3. The V gene's germline CDR1 is LGHDT and CDR2 YNNKEL (reference sequence). CDR3 length: 16 residues. The CDR3 DNA follows: TGTGCCAGCAGCCAAAGACAGGGGGTCGCCAAAAACATTCAGTACTTC. Translating it yields CASSQRQGVAKNIQYF. Complete variable domain (other parts from reference TRBV3-1 and TRBJ2-4): DTAVSQTPKYLVTQMGNDKSIKCEQNLGHDTMYWYKQDSKKFLKIMFSYNNKELIINETVPNRFSPKSPDKAHLNLHINSLELGDSAVYFCASSQRQGVAKNIQYFGAGTRLSVL.

The genes are TRBV20-1 and TRBJ2-3; perhaps TRBD2 as D (6 bases). CDR3 length: 13 residues. V was pared by 0 bases and J by 4 bases, with 8 bases between. The germline V gene has CDR1 DFQATT and CDR2 SNEGSKA (reference sequence). This chain's CDR3 is CSARDSGADTQYF. CDR3 bases: TGCAGTGCTAGAGATTCGGGGGCAGATACGCAGTATTTT.

The rearrangement joins TRBV20-1 to TRBJ2-2, with 8 bases fitting TRBD1. The V gene end was trimmed by 5 bases and the J gene end by 3 bases; junction bases not matched to a gene: 8. CDR3 size: 15 residues. CDR1 and CDR2 from the germline V gene are DFQATT and SNEGSKA (reference sequence). CDR3 sequence (DNA): TGCAGTGCTGAAACCCCAGGGGGCCACACCGGGGAGCTGTTTTTT. This translates into CSAETPGGHTGELFF.

This clonotype was seen a handful of times. Just one base apart from a much larger clone, this may be a read error. The CDR3 reads CASWPYEQYF. For the CDR3, the DNA is TGTGCCAGCTGGCCCTACGAGCAGTACTTC. The chain carries TRBV2 and TRBJ2-7; D gene uncertain. Trimming cost V 8 bases and J 2 bases, with 4 bases left between them. The CDR3 consists of 10 residues. The germline gives CDR1 SNHLY, CDR2 FYNNEI. Full variable domain (outside the CDR3, taken from reference TRBV2 and TRBJ2-7): EPEVTQTPSHQVTQMGQEVILRCVPISNHLYFYWYRQILGQKVEFLVSFYNNEISEKSEIFDDQFSVERPDGSNFTLKIRSTKLEDSAMYFCASWPYEQYFGPGTRLTVT.

This clonotype was seen many times. The rearrangement joins TRBV29-1 to TRBJ2-7; D not certain. Between the trimmed V and J ends, which lost 4 bases and 2 bases, there was a span of 12 bases. CDR3 size: 13 residues. Germline values: CDR1 SQVTM, CDR2 ANQGSEA. The DNA of the CDR3 is TGCAGCGTTGCCGACGGAATCGCCTACGAGCAGTACTTC. Amino acid sequence: CSVADGIAYEQYF.

This clonotype was detected many times. The chain is built from TRBV28 and TRBJ2-1; 16 bases line up with TRBD2. J gave up 4 bases and V 6 bases, and 0 bases lay outside the gene matches. Germline CDR1 is MDHEN and CDR2 is SYDVKM. CDR3 length equals 15 residues. In DNA form, the CDR3 reads TGTGCCAGCAGGGGACTAGCGGGGGGGTACAATGAGCAGTTCTTC. It yields the protein CASRGLAGGYNEQFF.

This clonotype was recorded at least ten times. The genes are TRBV6-6 and TRBJ2-5, with D possibly TRBD2 on 7 matching bases. Trimming left V 2 bases short and J 4 bases short, with 11 bases between. The CDR3 runs 14 residues. Germline CDR1 MNHNY, CDR2 SVGAGI (reference sequence). The CDR3 reads CASSYSGDTETQYF. For the CDR3, the DNA is TGTGCCAGCAGTTACAGCGGGGACACAGAGACCCAGTACTTC.